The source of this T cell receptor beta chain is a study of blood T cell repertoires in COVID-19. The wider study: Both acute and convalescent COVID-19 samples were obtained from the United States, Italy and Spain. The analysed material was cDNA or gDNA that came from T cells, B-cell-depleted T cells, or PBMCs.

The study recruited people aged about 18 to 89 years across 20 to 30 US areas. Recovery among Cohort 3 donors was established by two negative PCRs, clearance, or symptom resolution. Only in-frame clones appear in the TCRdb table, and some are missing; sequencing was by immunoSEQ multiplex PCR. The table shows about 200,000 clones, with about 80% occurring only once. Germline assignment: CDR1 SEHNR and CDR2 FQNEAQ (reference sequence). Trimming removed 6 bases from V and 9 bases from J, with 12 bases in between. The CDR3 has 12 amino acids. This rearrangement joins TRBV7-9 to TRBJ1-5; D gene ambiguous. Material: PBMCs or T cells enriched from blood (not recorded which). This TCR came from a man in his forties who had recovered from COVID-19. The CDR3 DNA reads TGTGCCAGCAGTGACTTTCAAGTGCCCCAGCATTTT. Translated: CASSDFQVPQHF.